This T cell receptor beta chain was retrieved from a study of blood T cells in healthy people across ages. Germline CDR1 and CDR2: SNHLY and FYNNEI. J gave up 5 bases and V 4 bases, and 2 bases lay outside the gene matches. CDR3 length equals 14 residues. Primers used in a second PCR of roughly 7 to 12 cycles were a sample-barcoded 5' primer and a J-beta primer mix. Each CDR3 protein gets one entry after TCRdb re-called the 5' RACE reads with MiXCR. The profile shows over 1,200,000 distinct CDR3 sequences, around 55% of them singletons. The TCR originated in a young man in good health. The J gene is TRBJ2-3, the V gene TRBV2; 11 bases fit TRBD2. What was sequenced was blood. CDR3 DNA: TGTGCCAGCAGTGTGGGACTAGCGGTAGATACGCAGTATTTT. Translated, it gives CASSVGLAVDTQYF. Based on the CDR3 plus reference TRBV2 and TRBJ2-3, the full variable domain is EPEVTQTPSHQVTQMGQEVILRCVPISNHLYFYWYRQILGQKVEFLVSFYNNEISEKSEIFDDQFSVERPDGSNFTLKIRSTKLEDSAMYFCASSVGLAVDTQYFGPGTRLTVL.